The 19 T cell receptor beta chains below all came from one sample that was sequenced in a study of Ad26.COV2.S vaccination and SARS-CoV-2 variants. Treatment in this sample: roughly 20 received Ad26.COV2.S at low or high dose, single or two shots; several received placebo; per-sample allocation not given. It was on day 63 after the first vaccine or placebo injection that samples were taken. Profiling relied on immunoSEQ multiplex PCR, and the TCRdb table lists in-frame clones only, not all of them. The data show about 320,000 clones, just under 85% seen once. This specimen consisted of peripheral blood, obtained in a trial of Ad26.COV2.S vaccine versus placebo. These receptors all stem from a person aged 18 to 59 who received the Ad26.COV2.S COVID-19 vaccine or a placebo.

V is TRBV28 and J is TRBJ2-7; D call uncertain. This CDR3 has 14 residues. V shed 2 bases and J shed 5 bases, with 13 bases lying between them. Germline V gene data show CDR1 as MDHEN and CDR2 as SYDVKM. As DNA, the CDR3 is TGTGCCAGCAGTTTAACCCTTCGGTTACACGAGCAGTACTTC. Encoded protein: CASSLTLRLHEQYF.

This clone came up once. The genes are TRBV2 and TRBJ1-1; D perhaps matches TRBD1 (5 bases). V gave up 2 bases and J gave up 2 bases, with 12 bases separating them. The CDR3 totals 15 residues. Germline values: CDR1 SNHLY, CDR2 FYNNEI. This CDR3 is CASSEIPWGNTEAFF. The CDR3 DNA follows: TGTGCCAGCAGTGAAATTCCTTGGGGCAACACTGAAGCTTTCTTT.

This clone was observed a few times. This rearrangement joins TRBV2 to TRBJ1-5; the D gene is possibly TRBD1 (6 bases). Trimming removed 4 bases at V and 9 bases at J, with 19 bases between. The V gene's germline CDR1 is SNHLY and CDR2 FYNNEI. The CDR3 covers 15 residues. The CDR3 DNA reads TGTGCCAGCAGTGGTTTCGGACAGAGCCAGGGGCCCCAGCATTTT. As protein: CASSGFGQSQGPQHF.

The chain is built from TRBV5-5 and TRBJ2-7; 7 bases align to TRBD1. Unmatched junction bases numbered 3, after V lost 0 bases and J lost 3 bases. Germline V CDR1 and CDR2: SGHKS, YYEKEE (reference sequence). The CDR3 runs to 14 residues. Here the CDR3 reads CASSLAGTDYEQYF. CDR3 in DNA: TGTGCCAGCAGCTTGGCCGGGACAGACTACGAGCAGTACTTC.

This clone was observed a few times. CDR3 in amino acids: CASSLGNNEKLFF. The CDR3 nucleotides read TGTGCCAGCTCACTCGGGAATAATGAAAAACTGTTTTTT. V is TRBV18 and J is TRBJ1-4; no reliable D call. Germline V gene sequence: CDR1 KGHSH, CDR2 LQKENI. Trimming removed 4 bases at V and 4 bases at J, with 7 bases between. This CDR3 region has 13 residues.

This clone was observed a single time. The chain carries TRBV5-1 and TRBJ1-1; D gene unclear. This CDR3 comprises 12 residues. The ends were cut back, 1 base at V and 1 base at J, with 2 bases in the middle. Germline V gene lookup returns CDR1 SGHRS and CDR2 YFSETQ. The CDR3 sequence: CASSLRNTEAFF. CDR3 DNA: TGCGCCAGCAGCTTGAGGAACACTGAAGCTTTCTTT.

The CDR3 is CASSLGTYGYTF. The CDR3 DNA sequence: TGTGCCAGCAGCCTGGGGACGTATGGCTACACCTTC. The gene calls are TRBV11-3 and TRBJ1-2, with D perhaps TRBD1 (5 bases). Per germline, CDR1 SGHNT and CDR2 YENEEA. The CDR3 contains 12 residues. Trimming left V 5 bases short and J 5 bases short, with 9 bases between.

The chain employs TRBV14 and TRBJ2-7; D is perhaps TRBD2 (6 bases). Trimming shortened V by 0 bases and J by 2 bases, and 11 bases separated the two germline ends. Germline V lookup: CDR1 SGHDN, CDR2 FVKESK. CDR3 length: 15 amino acids. CDR3 nucleotide sequence: TGTGCCAGCAGCCAAGAGGGAGGTCCGACCTACGAGCAGTACTTC. Translating gives CASSQEGGPTYEQYF.

This chain joins TRBV7-9 and TRBJ2-5; D unclear. The V end was cut by 2 bases, the J end by 1 base, with 11 bases between. The CDR3 covers 15 residues. CDR1 is SEHNR, CDR2 FQNEAQ, per germline (reference sequence). CDR3 sequence reads: CASSLLFRSQETQYF. The CDR3 DNA sequence: TGTGCCAGCAGCTTACTATTCAGGAGCCAAGAGACCCAGTACTTC.

In its sample, this clone was seen once. V and J are TRBV7-9 and TRBJ1-2, with TRBD1 identical over 7 bases. Germline loops: CDR1 SEHNR, CDR2 FQNEAQ (reference sequence). The CDR3 is made up of 19 amino acids. V shed 4 bases, J shed 0 bases, and the junction held 17 bases outside the gene matches. CDR3 amino acids: CASSSLTGVRDLPNYGYTF. Written as DNA, the CDR3 is TGTGCCAGCAGCTCCCTAACAGGGGTCCGCGATCTCCCTAACTATGGCTACACCTTC.

The gene calls are TRBV30 and TRBJ1-6; the D gene is possibly TRBD1 (5 bases). V was cut by 2 bases and J by 5 bases, with 10 bases left in between. Germline V gene sequence: CDR1 GTSNPN, CDR2 SVGIG (reference sequence). The CDR3 totals 14 residues. CDR3: CAWSPGTHNSPLHF. The DNA for the CDR3 is TGTGCCTGGAGTCCCGGGACCCATAATTCACCCCTCCACTTT.

The chain uses TRBV3-1 (or the pseudogene TRBV3-2) and TRBJ1-1, with D uncertain. Germline V gene sequence: CDR1 LGHDT, CDR2 YNNKEL (reference sequence). Trimming removed 0 bases at V and 5 bases at J, with 13 bases between. The CDR3 is 15 residues long. CDR3 coding DNA: TGTGCCAGCAGCCAAGATGGTGGGCAGGAGACTGAAGCTTTCTTT. Translated, it gives CASSQDGGQETEAFF.

This chain links TRBV11-2 with TRBJ1-5; D may be TRBD1 (6 bases). V dropped 0 bases and J dropped 1 base, with 7 bases sitting between them. This CDR3 comprises 15 residues. Germline CDR1 SGHAT, CDR2 FQNNGV. The CDR3 is CASSLETGSNQPQHF. CDR3 sequence (DNA): TGTGCCAGCAGCTTAGAAACAGGGAGCAATCAGCCCCAGCATTTT. The variable domain in full, completed from reference TRBV11-2 and TRBJ1-5, reads EAGVAQSPRYKIIEKRQSVAFWCNPISGHATLYWYQQILGQGPKLLIQFQNNGVVDDSQLPKDRFSAERLKGVDSTLKIQPAKLEDSAVYLCASSLETGSNQPQHFGDGTRLSIL.

This chain uses TRBV15 with TRBJ1-2, with D possibly matching TRBD1 (6 bases). The V and J ends lost 0 bases and 9 bases respectively, with 11 bases between them. The CDR3 extends over 13 amino acids. Germline-derived CDR1 and CDR2 are LNHNV and YYDKDF (reference sequence). The CDR3: CATSRDLRGSYTF. In DNA form, the CDR3 reads TGTGCCACCAGCAGAGATCTCAGGGGAAGCTACACCTTC.

The chain carries TRBV28 and TRBJ2-7; the D gene is possibly TRBD2 (6 bases). CDR3 length: 13 amino acids. The germline V gene has CDR1 MDHEN and CDR2 SYDVKM. V was shortened by 7 bases and J by 5 bases, with 15 bases between the two germline ends. The CDR3 protein is CASIGGARNEQYF. DNA of the CDR3: TGTGCCAGCATTGGAGGGGCCAGGAACGAGCAGTACTTC.

The gene calls are TRBV7-6 and TRBJ1-3; 10 bases are shared with TRBD1. The CDR3 covers 17 residues. Trimming took 4 bases from V and 4 from J; bases not matched to a gene: 10. Germline V gene data show CDR1 as SGHVS and CDR2 as FNYEAQ. For the CDR3, the DNA is TGTGCCAGCAGCTCACAGGGCGGGACAGGGGTCGGAAACACCATATATTTT. It is translated as CASSSQGGTGVGNTIYF.

The chain joins TRBV7-9 to TRBJ2-1; D not certain. With 3 bases removed from V and 4 bases from J, the gap between germline ends came to 13 bases. CDR1 SEHNR and CDR2 FQNEAQ come from the germline V gene (reference sequence). The CDR3 has 15 residues. The DNA of the CDR3 is TGTGCCAGCAGCTTCGGCAGCCCTCGGTACAATGAGCAGTTCTTC. The encoded protein is CASSFGSPRYNEQFF.

The chain links TRBV27 to TRBJ2-7, with D possibly matching TRBD2 (6 bases). There are 16 residues in the CDR3. V lost 4 bases to trimming and J lost 1 base, with 17 bases between them. Germline V gene lookup returns CDR1 MNHEY and CDR2 SMNVEV (reference sequence). In DNA, the CDR3 is TGTGCCAGCAGTTCAGGGTCCACTAGCAGATCCTACGAGCAGTACTTC. It encodes CASSSGSTSRSYEQYF.

DNA of the CDR3: TGTGCCAGCAGGCTAGCGGGGGCCAACAATGAGCAGTTCTTC. The encoded protein is CASRLAGANNEQFF. The chain carries TRBV28 and TRBJ2-1; 10 bases are a match to TRBD2. V shed 6 bases, J shed 5 bases, and the junction held 4 bases outside the gene matches. This CDR3 is built from 14 residues. Germline assignment: CDR1 MDHEN and CDR2 SYDVKM.